Each of the 20 T cell receptor beta chains below was sequenced from the same sample in a study of shared clonotypes between healthy human individuals (dated by TCRdb to 2018 to 2021). Libraries were constructed by the immunoSEQ multiplex PCR assay. This is the immuneACCESS table as TCRdb keeps it, with only in-frame sequences that have V and J called. A part of the clones is gone; compared with another copy, unresolved V genes explain less than half, and the rest is unexplained. The sample data list millions of clones, and just under 95% of these were observed just once. The ten largest make up 0.85% to 1.2% of the sample. CD8 naive samples were CD45RO-negative cells positively selected for CCR7, giving a CD45RA+CCR7+ population that excluded TemRA cells. Input material: naive CD8+ T cells sorted from blood. Sample cell subset or site, as interpreted from the label and publication: CD45RA+CCR7+. The receptors originated from a young man in good health.

A remark on this clone: The sample holds other DNA sequences that translate to the same CDR3. The chain has TRBV9 and TRBJ2-5; 11 positions match TRBD2. CDR1 is SGDLS, CDR2 YYNGEE, per germline. The CDR3 totals 16 residues. J lost 0 bases, V lost 3 bases, and 4 bases had no gene match. CDR3 in amino acids: CASSGLAGGYQETQYF. For the CDR3, the DNA is TGTGCCAGCAGCGGATTAGCGGGGGGGTACCAAGAGACCCAGTACTTC. Based on the CDR3 plus reference TRBV9 and TRBJ2-5, the full variable domain is DSGVTQTPKHLITATGQRVTLRCSPRSGDLSVYWYQQSLDQGLQFLIQYYNGEERAKGNILERFSAQQFPDLHSELNLSSLELGDSALYFCASSGLAGGYQETQYFGPGTRLLVL.

This rearrangement joins TRBV6-1 to TRBJ1-2; D not certain. Germline V gives CDR1 MNHNS, CDR2 SASEGT. V lost 7 bases, J lost 2 bases, and 11 bases lay in between. The CDR3 is made up of 13 amino acids. The chain's CDR3 is CASTRGPNYGYTF. For the CDR3, the DNA is TGTGCCAGCACCCGAGGGCCGAACTATGGCTACACCTTC.

The rearrangement uses TRBV6-1 and TRBJ2-1, with 7 positions matching TRBD2. The V gene end was trimmed by 1 base and the J gene end by 0 bases; junction bases not matched to a gene: 9. Germline CDR1 MNHNS, CDR2 SASEGT. The CDR3 has 18 residues. This chain's CDR3 is CASSEDGWRGFSYNEQFF. The CDR3 DNA reads as TGTGCCAGCAGTGAAGATGGGTGGCGGGGGTTCTCCTACAATGAGCAGTTCTTC.

This clone appeared a few times. Other nucleotide sequences in the sample specify the same CDR3. V gene TRBV6-5 combines with J gene TRBJ2-1, with D possibly TRBD1 on 5 matching bases. The V and J ends lost 0 bases and 5 bases respectively, with 5 bases between them. This CDR3 has 13 amino acids. Germline loops: CDR1 MNHEY, CDR2 SVGAGI. CDR3 sequence: CASSYSGDNEQFF. The CDR3 DNA reads TGTGCCAGCAGTTACTCAGGGGACAATGAGCAGTTCTTC.

The CDR3 DNA is TGTGCCAGCAGCGTACACTCTGGACAGGTCTACGAGCAGTACTTC. Its protein product is CASSVHSGQVYEQYF. The V gene is TRBV9, the J gene TRBJ2-7, with 7 bases aligning to TRBD1. There are 15 residues in the CDR3. The germline CDR1 and CDR2 sequences are SGDLS and YYNGEE. V lost 1 base and J lost 3; bases outside the gene matches: 7.

A remark on this clone: The identical CDR3 is also encoded by other nucleotide sequences in the sample. The chain's CDR3 is CASSPTVNTEAFF. The DNA for the CDR3 is TGTGCCAGCAGTCCTACAGTGAACACTGAAGCTTTCTTT. J is TRBJ1-1 and V is TRBV27; no reliable D call. The germline gives CDR1 MNHEY, CDR2 SMNVEV (reference sequence). Deletions cut 5 bases from V and 0 bases from J, with 7 bases between. The CDR3 runs 13 residues.

The chain uses TRBV15 and TRBJ2-3; TRBD1 or TRBD2 may be the D gene (5 bases each). V lost 5 bases to trimming and J lost 4 bases, with 16 bases between them. CDR3 length: 15 amino acids. Germline V gene lookup returns CDR1 LNHNV and CDR2 YYDKDF (reference sequence). The CDR3 nucleotides are TGTGCCACCAGCGGTGACAGAGGGCGCGCAGATACGCAGTATTTT. Residues: CATSGDRGRADTQYF.

J is TRBJ1-3 and V is TRBV5-1; D is perhaps TRBD1 (6 bases). Germline assignment: CDR1 SGHRS and CDR2 YFSETQ. The CDR3 is 14 amino acids. The V gene lost 4 bases and the J gene lost 8 bases, with 16 bases spanning the gap. The CDR3 here is CASSARQATDTIYF. The DNA of the CDR3 is TGCGCCAGCAGCGCGAGACAGGCTACTGACACCATATATTTT.

The chain carries TRBV5-4 and TRBJ2-3; no reliable D call. Trimming cost V 0 bases and J 5 bases, with 13 bases left between them. CDR3 length: 15 amino acids. CDR1 and CDR2 from the germline V gene are SGHNT and YYREEE (reference sequence). The CDR3: CASSLETVVGDTQYF. The DNA of the CDR3 is TGTGCCAGCAGCTTGGAAACGGTGGTGGGAGATACGCAGTATTTT.

The V call is TRBV27, the J call TRBJ1-1, with 10 bases lining up with TRBD1. The junction had 5 bases not matched to a gene; V was cut back by 10 bases and J by 3 bases. Germline values: CDR1 MNHEY, CDR2 SMNVEV (reference sequence). The CDR3 is 13 residues long. The CDR3 nucleotides read TGTGCCACCAGGACAGGGGGGGACACTGAAGCTTTCTTT. It translates to CATRTGGDTEAFF.

The chain couples TRBV6-5 to TRBJ2-1, with TRBD2 matching over 9 bases. V shed 6 bases and J 7 bases; nucleotides not matched to a gene: 10. Germline loops: CDR1 MNHEY, CDR2 SVGAGI. The CDR3 totals 15 residues. DNA for the CDR3: TGTGCCAGCAGCCCAATCACTAGCGGGTTTAATGAGCAGTTCTTC. Protein product: CASSPITSGFNEQFF.

The V and J genes are TRBV9 and TRBJ2-1; D remains ambiguous. The CDR3 covers 13 residues. The ends were cut back, 3 bases at V and 7 bases at J, with 11 bases in the middle. Looked up from germline, CDR1 is SGDLS and CDR2 is YYNGEE. The CDR3 coding sequence is TGTGCCAGCAGCGCCTTGGGGATAAATGAGCAGTTCTTC. Translation gives CASSALGINEQFF.

The rearrangement uses TRBV28 and TRBJ2-3; tentative D call: TRBD1 (6 bases). Germline V gives CDR1 MDHEN, CDR2 SYDVKM. The CDR3 spans 14 residues. Between the trimmed V and J ends, which lost 6 bases and 2 bases, there was a span of 12 bases. The DNA for the CDR3 is TGTGCCAGCAGGACAGGAAGCATCACAGATACGCAGTATTTT. This encodes CASRTGSITDTQYF.

V and J are TRBV4-1 and TRBJ1-2; D ambiguous. The CDR3 loop spans 15 amino acids. V lost 0 bases, J lost 5 bases, and 13 bases lay in between. Per the germline V gene, CDR1 is MGHRA and CDR2 is YSYEKL. CDR3 nucleotides: TGCGCCAGCAGCCAAGATACCACAGATCGGTATGGCTACACCTTC. Amino acids: CASSQDTTDRYGYTF.

The chain joins TRBV4-1 to TRBJ2-7; 7 bases match TRBD2. The germline V gene has CDR1 MGHRA and CDR2 YSYEKL. The CDR3 length is 17 residues. V gave up 0 bases and J gave up 3 bases; unmatched junction bases: 11. This CDR3 is CASSQDLSGGSFYEQYF. CDR3 coding DNA: TGCGCCAGCAGCCAAGATCTGAGCGGCGGGAGTTTCTACGAGCAGTACTTC.

The chain is built from TRBV7-6 and TRBJ1-6, with D tentatively TRBD1 (5 bases). This CDR3 is built from 15 residues. V was trimmed by 7 bases and J by 7 bases, leaving 17 bases between them. Looked up from germline, CDR1 is SGHVS and CDR2 is FNYEAQ. CDR3 sequence reads: CASNRRGERNSPLHF. CDR3 DNA: TGTGCCAGCAACCGACGGGGGGAGCGCAATTCACCCCTCCACTTT.

J is TRBJ1-1 and V is TRBV19; 11 positions agree with TRBD1. Trimming cost V 1 base and J 5 bases; bases outside gene matches: 3. The CDR3 totals 15 residues. CDR1 and CDR2 (germline): LNHDA, SQIVND (reference sequence). CDR3 sequence: CASSIVGTGGTEAFF. The CDR3 DNA sequence: TGTGCCAGTAGTATAGTCGGGACAGGGGGGACTGAAGCTTTCTTT.

The V call is TRBV29-1, the J call TRBJ1-2, with D unclear. Germline V lookup: CDR1 SQVTM, CDR2 ANQGSEA. Trimming cost V 3 bases and J 8 bases, with 25 bases left between them. The CDR3 has 16 residues. CDR3 protein: CSVDNGGSTGYIGYTF. Here the CDR3 DNA reads TGCAGCGTTGATAATGGAGGGTCAACTGGCTATATCGGCTACACCTTC.

The table lists this clone with many counts. The chain recombines TRBV6-1 with TRBJ2-7, with D perhaps TRBD1 (5 bases). The CDR3 consists of 13 residues. Germline lookup yields CDR1 MNHNS and CDR2 SASEGT. With 5 bases removed from V and 5 bases from J, the gap between germline ends came to 13 bases. The CDR3 loop is CASSTPWGDEQYF. The DNA for the CDR3 is TGTGCCAGCAGTACCCCCTGGGGCGACGAGCAGTACTTC.

The chain carries TRBV5-6 and TRBJ2-7, with 10 bases lining up with TRBD1. V shed 0 bases and J 5 bases; nucleotides not matched to a gene: 8. The CDR3 totals 16 residues. CDR1 is SGHDT, CDR2 YYEEEE, per germline. CDR3 residues: CASSLEPGQGFNEQYF. The CDR3 DNA reads as TGTGCCAGCAGCTTGGAACCGGGACAGGGGTTCAACGAGCAGTACTTC.